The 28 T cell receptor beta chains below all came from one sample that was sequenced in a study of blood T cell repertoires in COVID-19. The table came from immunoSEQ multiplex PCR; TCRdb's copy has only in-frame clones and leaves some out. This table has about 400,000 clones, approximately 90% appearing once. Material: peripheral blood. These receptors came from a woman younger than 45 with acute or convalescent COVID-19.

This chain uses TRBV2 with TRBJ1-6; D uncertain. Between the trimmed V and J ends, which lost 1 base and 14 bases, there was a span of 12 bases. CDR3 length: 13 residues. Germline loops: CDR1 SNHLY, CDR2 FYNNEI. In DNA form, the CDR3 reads TGTGCCAGCAGTGAAGAGGGCGGGCTGGCCCTCCACTTT. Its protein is CASSEEGGLALHF.

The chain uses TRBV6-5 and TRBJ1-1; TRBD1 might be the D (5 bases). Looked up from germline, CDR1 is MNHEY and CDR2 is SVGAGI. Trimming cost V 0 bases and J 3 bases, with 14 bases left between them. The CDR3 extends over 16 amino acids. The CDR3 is CASSYSVPGGDTEAFF. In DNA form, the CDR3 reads TGTGCCAGCAGTTACTCGGTCCCGGGAGGGGACACTGAAGCTTTCTTT.

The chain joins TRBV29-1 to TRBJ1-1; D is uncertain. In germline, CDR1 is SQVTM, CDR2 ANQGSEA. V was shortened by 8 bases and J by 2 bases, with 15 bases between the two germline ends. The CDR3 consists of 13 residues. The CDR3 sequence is CSFSWAENTEAFF. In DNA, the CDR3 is TGCAGCTTCTCGTGGGCAGAAAACACTGAAGCTTTCTTT. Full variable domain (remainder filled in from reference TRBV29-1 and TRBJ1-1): SAVISQKPSRDICQRGTSLTIQCQVDSQVTMMFWYRQQPGQSLTLIATANQGSEATYESGFVIDKFPISRPNLTFSTLTVSNMSPEDSSIYLCSFSWAENTEAFFGQGTRLTVV.

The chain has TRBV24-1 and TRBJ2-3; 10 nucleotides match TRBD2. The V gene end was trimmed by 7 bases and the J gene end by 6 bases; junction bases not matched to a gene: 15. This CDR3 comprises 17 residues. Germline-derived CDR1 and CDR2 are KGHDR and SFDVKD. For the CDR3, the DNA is TGTGCCACCAGAAAGAAAACCCTAGCGGGGGAATCCGATACGCAGTATTTT. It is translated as CATRKKTLAGESDTQYF.

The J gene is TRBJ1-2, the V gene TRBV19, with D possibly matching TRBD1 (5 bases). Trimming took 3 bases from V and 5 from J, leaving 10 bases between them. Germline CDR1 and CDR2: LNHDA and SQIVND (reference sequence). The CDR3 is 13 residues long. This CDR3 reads CASSIDSSYGYTF. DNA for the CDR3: TGTGCCAGTAGTATTGACAGTTCATATGGCTACACCTTC.

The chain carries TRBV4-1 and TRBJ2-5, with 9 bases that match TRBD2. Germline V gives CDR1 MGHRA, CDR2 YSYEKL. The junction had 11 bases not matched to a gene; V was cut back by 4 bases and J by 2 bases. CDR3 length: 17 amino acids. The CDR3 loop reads CASSLTNSGGAQETQYF. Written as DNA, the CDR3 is TGCGCCAGCAGCCTTACTAATAGCGGGGGAGCGCAAGAGACCCAGTACTTC.

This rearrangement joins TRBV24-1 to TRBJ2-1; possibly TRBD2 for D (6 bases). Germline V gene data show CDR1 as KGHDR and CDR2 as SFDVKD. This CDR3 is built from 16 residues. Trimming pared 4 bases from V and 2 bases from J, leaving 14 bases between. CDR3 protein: CATSDKRQRAYNEQFF. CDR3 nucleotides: TGTGCCACCAGTGACAAACGCCAGCGGGCCTACAATGAGCAGTTCTTC.

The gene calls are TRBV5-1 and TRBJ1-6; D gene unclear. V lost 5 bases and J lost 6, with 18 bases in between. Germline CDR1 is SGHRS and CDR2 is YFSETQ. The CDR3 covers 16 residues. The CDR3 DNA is TGCGCCAGCAGGATCACATGGAGGACCCTTAATTCACCCCTCCACTTT. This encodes CASRITWRTLNSPLHF.

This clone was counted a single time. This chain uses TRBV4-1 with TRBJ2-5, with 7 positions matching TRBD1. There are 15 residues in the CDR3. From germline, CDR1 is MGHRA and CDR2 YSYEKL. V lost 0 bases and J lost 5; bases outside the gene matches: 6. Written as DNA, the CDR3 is TGCGCCAGCAGCCAAGAGTACAGGGGCTTGGAGACCCAGTACTTC. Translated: CASSQEYRGLETQYF.

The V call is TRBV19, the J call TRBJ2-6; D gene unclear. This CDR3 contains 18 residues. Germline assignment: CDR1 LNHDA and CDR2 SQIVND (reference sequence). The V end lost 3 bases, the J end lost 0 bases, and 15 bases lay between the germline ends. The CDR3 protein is CASSMWALRNSGANVLTF. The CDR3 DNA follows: TGTGCCAGTAGTATGTGGGCACTCAGAAACTCTGGGGCCAACGTCCTGACTTTC.

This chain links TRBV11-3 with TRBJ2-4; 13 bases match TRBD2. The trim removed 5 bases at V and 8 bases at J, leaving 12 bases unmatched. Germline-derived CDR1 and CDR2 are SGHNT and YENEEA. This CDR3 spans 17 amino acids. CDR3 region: CASSAGWTSGGSDIQYF. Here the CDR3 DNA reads TGTGCCAGCAGCGCAGGCTGGACTAGCGGGGGATCGGACATTCAGTACTTC.

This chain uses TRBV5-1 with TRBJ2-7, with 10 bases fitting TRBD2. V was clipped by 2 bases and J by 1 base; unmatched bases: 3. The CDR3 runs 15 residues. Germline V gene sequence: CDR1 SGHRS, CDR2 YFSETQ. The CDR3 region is CASSFLAGVSYEQYF. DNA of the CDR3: TGCGCCAGCAGCTTCCTAGCGGGGGTGTCCTACGAGCAGTACTTC.

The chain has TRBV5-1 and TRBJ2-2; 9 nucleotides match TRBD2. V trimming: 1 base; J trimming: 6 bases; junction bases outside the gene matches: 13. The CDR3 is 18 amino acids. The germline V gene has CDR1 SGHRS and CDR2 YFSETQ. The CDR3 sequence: CASSLSTWAGTSPGELFF. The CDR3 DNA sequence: TGCGCCAGCAGCTTGTCTACATGGGCCGGGACTAGCCCCGGGGAGCTGTTTTTT.

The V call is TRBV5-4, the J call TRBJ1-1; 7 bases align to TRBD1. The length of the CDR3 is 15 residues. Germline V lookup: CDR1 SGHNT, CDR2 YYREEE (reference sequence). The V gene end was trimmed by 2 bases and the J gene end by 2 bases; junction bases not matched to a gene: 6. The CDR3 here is CASSFGQELNTEAFF. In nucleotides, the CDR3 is TGTGCCAGCAGCTTCGGACAGGAGTTAAACACTGAAGCTTTCTTT.

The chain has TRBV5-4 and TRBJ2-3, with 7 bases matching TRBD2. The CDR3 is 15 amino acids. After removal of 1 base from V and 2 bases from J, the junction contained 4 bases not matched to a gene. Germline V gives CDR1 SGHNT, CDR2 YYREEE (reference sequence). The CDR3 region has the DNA TGTGCCAGCAGCTTGTGGCTAGCGGACACAGATACGCAGTATTTT. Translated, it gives CASSLWLADTDTQYF.

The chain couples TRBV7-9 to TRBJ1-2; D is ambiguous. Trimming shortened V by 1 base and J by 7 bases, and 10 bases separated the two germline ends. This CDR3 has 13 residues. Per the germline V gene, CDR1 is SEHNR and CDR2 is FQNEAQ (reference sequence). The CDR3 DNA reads TGTGCCAGCAGCTTAGGTATGCGGCCTGGCTACACCTTC. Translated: CASSLGMRPGYTF.

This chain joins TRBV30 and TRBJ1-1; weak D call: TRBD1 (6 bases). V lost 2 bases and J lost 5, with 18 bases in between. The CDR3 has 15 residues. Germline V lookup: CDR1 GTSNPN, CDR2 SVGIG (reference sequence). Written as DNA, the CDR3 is TGTGCCTGGAGTCTAGGGGGTCGGCGCGCAACTGAAGCTTTCTTT. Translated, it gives CAWSLGGRRATEAFF. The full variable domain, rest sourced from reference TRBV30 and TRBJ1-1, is SQTIHQWPATLVQPVGSPLSLECTVEGTSNPNLYWYRQAAGRGLQLLFYSVGIGQISSEVPQNLSASRPQDRQFILSSKKLLLSDSGFYLCAWSLGGRRATEAFFGQGTRLTVV.

This CDR3 reads CASSFGGGGTEAFF. The CDR3 DNA sequence: TGTGCCAGCAGCTTCGGGGGTGGGGGCACTGAAGCTTTCTTT. The V call is TRBV5-6, the J call TRBJ1-1, with D perhaps TRBD1 (5 bases). Germline assignment: CDR1 SGHDT and CDR2 YYEEEE. The CDR3 consists of 14 residues. V lost 2 bases and J lost 4, with 12 bases in between.

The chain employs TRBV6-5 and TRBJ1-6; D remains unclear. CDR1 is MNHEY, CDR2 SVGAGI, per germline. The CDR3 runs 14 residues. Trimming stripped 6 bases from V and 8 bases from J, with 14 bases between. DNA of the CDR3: TGTGCCAGCAGAAAACGGGTCGGATATTCACCCCTCCACTTT. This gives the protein CASRKRVGYSPLHF.

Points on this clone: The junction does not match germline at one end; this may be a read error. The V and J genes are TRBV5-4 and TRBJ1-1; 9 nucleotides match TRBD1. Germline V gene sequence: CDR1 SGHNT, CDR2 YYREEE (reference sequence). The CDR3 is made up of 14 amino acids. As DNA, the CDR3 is TGTGCCAGCAGCTTGGAGGGACAGGGAAAGAACCCGGAGTTT. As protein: CASSLEGQGKNPEF.

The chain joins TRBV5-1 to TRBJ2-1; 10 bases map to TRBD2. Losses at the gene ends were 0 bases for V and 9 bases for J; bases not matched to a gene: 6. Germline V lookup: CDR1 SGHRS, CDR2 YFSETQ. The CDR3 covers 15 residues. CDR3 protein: CASSLEGTSDGEQFF. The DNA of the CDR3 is TGCGCCAGCAGCTTGGAGGGGACTAGCGACGGTGAGCAGTTCTTC. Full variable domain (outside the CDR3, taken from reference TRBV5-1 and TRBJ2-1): KAGVTQTPRYLIKTRGQQVTLSCSPISGHRSVSWYQQTPGQGLQFLFEYFSETQRNKGNFPGRFSGRQFSNSRSEMNVSTLELGDSALYLCASSLEGTSDGEQFFGPGTRLTVL.

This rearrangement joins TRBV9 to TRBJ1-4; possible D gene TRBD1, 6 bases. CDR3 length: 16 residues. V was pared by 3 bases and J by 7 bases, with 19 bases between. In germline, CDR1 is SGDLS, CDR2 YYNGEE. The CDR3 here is CASSGTRAGGSEKLFF. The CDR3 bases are TGTGCCAGCAGCGGAACGAGGGCGGGGGGCAGTGAAAAACTGTTTTTT.

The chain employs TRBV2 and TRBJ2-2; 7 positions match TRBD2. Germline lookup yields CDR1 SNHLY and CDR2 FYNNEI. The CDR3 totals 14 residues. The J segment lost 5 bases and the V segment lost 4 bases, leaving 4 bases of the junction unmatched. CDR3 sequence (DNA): TGTGCCAGCAGTGCCAGGGAGGGAACCGGGGAGCTGTTTTTT. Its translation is CASSAREGTGELFF.

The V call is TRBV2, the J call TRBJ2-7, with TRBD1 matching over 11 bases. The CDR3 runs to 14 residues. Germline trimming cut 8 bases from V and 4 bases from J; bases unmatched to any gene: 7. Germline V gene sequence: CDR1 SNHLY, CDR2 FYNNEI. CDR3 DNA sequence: TGTGCCAGCGGGGACAGGGGGAACGAGTACGAGCAGTACTTC. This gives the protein CASGDRGNEYEQYF.

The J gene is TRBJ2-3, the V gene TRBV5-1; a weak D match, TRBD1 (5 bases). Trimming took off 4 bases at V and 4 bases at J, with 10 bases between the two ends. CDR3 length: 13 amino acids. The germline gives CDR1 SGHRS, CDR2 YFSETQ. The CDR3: CASSPDNPDTQYF. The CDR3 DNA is TGCGCCAGCAGCCCGGACAACCCAGATACGCAGTATTTT.

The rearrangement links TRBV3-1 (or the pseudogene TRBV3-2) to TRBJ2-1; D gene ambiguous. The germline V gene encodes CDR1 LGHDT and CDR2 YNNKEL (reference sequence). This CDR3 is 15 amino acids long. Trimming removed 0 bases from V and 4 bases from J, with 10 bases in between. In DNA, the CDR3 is TGTGCCAGCAGCCAAGATGTACTACCTTACAATGAGCAGTTCTTC. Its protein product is CASSQDVLPYNEQFF.

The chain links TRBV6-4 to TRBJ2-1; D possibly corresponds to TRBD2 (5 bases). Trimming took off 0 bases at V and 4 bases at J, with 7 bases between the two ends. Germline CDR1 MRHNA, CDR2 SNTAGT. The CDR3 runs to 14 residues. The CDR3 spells CASSDSAGYNEQFF. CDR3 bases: TGTGCCAGCAGTGACTCTGCGGGTTACAATGAGCAGTTCTTC.

The CDR3 DNA reads as TGCGCCAGCAGCCAAGATCCGCGGGGACAGGGGAAGGGCTACACCTTC. This translates into CASSQDPRGQGKGYTF. The rearrangement uses TRBV4-1 and TRBJ1-2; 10 nucleotides line up with TRBD1. This CDR3 is built from 16 residues. The trim removed 0 bases at V and 8 bases at J, leaving 9 bases unmatched. Looked up from germline, CDR1 is MGHRA and CDR2 is YSYEKL.